One sample yielded the 10 T cell receptor beta chains listed below, sequenced in a study of blood T cell repertoires in COVID-19 (dated by TCRdb to 2018 to 2021). Library prep was done by the immunoSEQ multiplex PCR assay. TCRdb carries this immuneACCESS record with in-frame sequences only. Its versions omit some clonotypes, under half of them owing to an unresolved V gene in the studies checked, with the rest unexplained. The sample data list around 210,000 clones, and around 90% of these were observed just once. Of the sample, roughly 1.5% is held by the ten largest clones. Sequenced: peripheral blood. The receptors come from a man aged 18 to 35 with active or convalescent COVID-19.

V is TRBV19 and J is TRBJ2-1; the match to TRBD2 covers 8 bases. V gave up 4 bases and J gave up 8 bases; unmatched junction bases: 7. CDR3 size: 14 residues. CDR1 is LNHDA and CDR2 is SQIVND in the germline V gene (reference sequence). CDR3: CASSNERETDEQFF. For the CDR3, the DNA is TGTGCCAGTAGTAATGAGCGGGAGACCGATGAGCAGTTCTTC.

The chain combines TRBV30 with TRBJ2-1; D is unclear. Germline V gives CDR1 GTSNPN, CDR2 SVGIG (reference sequence). This CDR3 contains 13 residues. V gave up 3 bases and J gave up 7 bases, with 13 bases separating them. The CDR3 sequence is CAWRPYTVNEQFF. The CDR3 DNA sequence: TGTGCCTGGAGACCCTATACAGTTAATGAGCAGTTCTTC.

This clone turned up a few times. This chain uses TRBV27 with TRBJ1-1; D uncertain. The CDR3 is 10 amino acids. Germline CDR1 and CDR2: MNHEY and SMNVEV (reference sequence). V lost 8 bases to trimming and J lost 7 bases, with 8 bases between them. The DNA of the CDR3 is TGTGCCAGCGCGGCGGGTGAAGCTTTCTTT. As protein: CASAAGEAFF.

The chain has TRBV3-1 (or the pseudogene TRBV3-2) and TRBJ1-2; TRBD1 matches 7 bases. V lost 8 bases to trimming and J lost 4 bases; unmatched junction nucleotides: 4. Per the germline V gene, CDR1 is LGHDT and CDR2 is YNNKEL (reference sequence). The CDR3 contains 12 residues. The CDR3, as DNA: TGTGCCAGCCGACAGGGAACCTATGGCTACACCTTC. Its protein product is CASRQGTYGYTF.

The genes are TRBV2 and TRBJ1-1; D is possibly TRBD1 (6 bases). V lost 5 bases and J 4 bases, leaving 14 bases between the germline ends. The V gene's germline CDR1 is SNHLY and CDR2 FYNNEI. The CDR3 totals 14 residues. The CDR3 spells CASSSTGLGTEAFF. The CDR3 nucleotides read TGTGCCAGCAGTTCAACAGGGTTGGGCACTGAAGCTTTCTTT. The full variable domain, in which reference TRBV2 and TRBJ1-1 provide the parts outside the CDR3, is EPEVTQTPSHQVTQMGQEVILRCVPISNHLYFYWYRQILGQKVEFLVSFYNNEISEKSEIFDDQFSVERPDGSNFTLKIRSTKLEDSAMYFCASSSTGLGTEAFFGQGTRLTVV.

The gene calls are TRBV5-6 and TRBJ1-2, with 12 bases that match TRBD1. Germline V gene data show CDR1 as SGHDT and CDR2 as YYEEEE. V was pared by 2 bases and J by 4 bases, with 3 bases of the junction left unmatched. The CDR3 spans 15 residues. This chain's CDR3 is CASSFSGQGAYGYTF. The CDR3 nucleotides are TGTGCCAGCAGCTTTTCGGGACAGGGGGCCTATGGCTACACCTTC.

The chain couples TRBV12-5 to TRBJ2-2, with 7 bases that match TRBD2. The CDR3 totals 17 residues. The germline CDR1 and CDR2 sequences are LGHNT and FRNRAP. After removal of 7 bases from V and 1 base from J, the junction contained 12 bases not matched to a gene. CDR3 region: CASALLATAKNTGELFF. CDR3 bases: TGTGCTAGTGCCCTACTAGCGACCGCGAAGAACACCGGGGAGCTGTTTTTT.

CDR3 residues: CASSDPPGGGTGELFF. Here the CDR3 DNA reads TGTGCCAGCAGTGATCCCCCGGGAGGGGGCACCGGGGAGCTGTTTTTT. The chain couples TRBV25-1 to TRBJ2-2, with 8 nucleotides matching TRBD2. The CDR3 runs 16 residues. The junction had 7 bases not matched to a gene; V was cut back by 3 bases and J by 4 bases. CDR1 MGHDK and CDR2 SYGVNS come from the germline V gene.

This rearrangement joins TRBV13 to TRBJ2-6, with 7 bases identical to TRBD1. The CDR3 is 17 residues long. Trimming cost V 0 bases and J 1 base; bases outside gene matches: 3. Germline V gene sequence: CDR1 PRHDT, CDR2 FYEKMQ (reference sequence). The CDR3: CASSLGQGPSGANVLTF. The CDR3 nucleotides are TGTGCCAGCAGCTTAGGACAGGGGCCTTCTGGGGCCAACGTCCTGACTTTC.

In regard to this clone: Other nucleotide sequences in the sample specify the same CDR3. The gene calls are TRBV20-1 and TRBJ2-2; no clear D. The CDR3 sequence is 11 residues long. Trimming took off 3 bases at V and 5 bases at J, with 4 bases between the two ends. The germline CDR1 and CDR2 sequences are DFQATT and SNEGSKA (reference sequence). As DNA, the CDR3 is TGCAGTGCTAGTCCAACCGGGGAGCTGTTTTTT. Encoded protein: CSASPTGELFF.